One sample yielded the 30 T cell receptor beta chains listed below, sequenced in a study of regulatory T cells in long-lasting Graves disease. Documented time point: persistent/refractory GD, antithyroid drugs over 5 years with positive TRAb. Making the TCR library involved RNA that had been extracted from PBMCs. With iRepertoire HTBI primers and Arm-PCR of CDR3 regions, TCR beta libraries were built. MiXCR, applied by TCRdb to the multiplex PCR reads, yields one record per CDR3 protein. The top ten hold 7% to 10% of the sample, which has about 470,000 distinct CDR3 sequences, around 21% seen once. The sample consisted of peripheral blood mononuclear cells (PBMCs), taken when the disease was refractory, from a patient treated with antithyroid drugs. The receptor source for this set is a female donor with Graves disease.

Of note for this clonotype: The junction does not match germline at one end; this may be a read error. The gene calls are TRBV3-1 and TRBJ1-5; unclear D gene. CDR3 length: 15 residues. From germline, CDR1 is LGHDT and CDR2 YNNKEL (reference sequence). DNA for the CDR3: TGTGCCAGCAGCCAAGGGACTCTAAGCAGTCAGCCCCAGCATTTT. Encoded protein: CASSQGTLSSQPQHF.

This clonotype was found many times. The genes are TRBV10-3 and TRBJ1-1; D unclear. The germline gives CDR1 ENHRY, CDR2 SYGVKD. The CDR3 length is 14 residues. The V gene lost 7 bases and the J gene lost 4 bases, with 16 bases spanning the gap. The CDR3 sequence is CAIMSGGLSTEAFF. DNA for the CDR3: TGTGCCATCATGTCTGGAGGGTTGAGCACTGAAGCTTTCTTT.

This clonotype was picked up many times. This chain uses TRBV28 with TRBJ1-3, with 8 positions matching TRBD1. J was trimmed by 2 bases and V by 7 bases; bases with no gene match: 7. The CDR3 is 15 residues long. Germline V gene data show CDR1 as MDHEN and CDR2 as SYDVKM. The CDR3 bases are TGTGCCAGCAACAACAGGGGGAAGGCTGGAAACACCATATATTTT. Protein: CASNNRGKAGNTIYF.

This clonotype was observed at least ten times. The chain uses TRBV3-1 and TRBJ1-1; D might be TRBD1 (5 bases). The CDR3 loop spans 14 amino acids. V lost 7 bases and J lost 0, with 12 bases in between. Germline assignment: CDR1 LGHDT and CDR2 YNNKEL (reference sequence). CDR3 protein: CASTPTAMNTEAFF. CDR3 coding DNA: TGTGCCAGCACCCCGACAGCTATGAACACTGAAGCTTTCTTT.

This clonotype was picked up many times. J is TRBJ1-5 and V is TRBV30; no clear D. Trimming shortened V by 0 bases and J by 11 bases, and 17 bases separated the two germline ends. This CDR3 region has 14 residues. CDR1 GTSNPN and CDR2 SVGIG come from the germline V gene (reference sequence). The CDR3 loop reads CAWSVSGRRQAQHF. The CDR3 nucleotides read TGTGCCTGGAGTGTAAGTGGCAGGCGGCAGGCCCAGCATTTT.

The chain joins TRBV19 to TRBJ2-5, with 8 bases that match TRBD2. Unmatched junction bases numbered 10, after V lost 5 bases and J lost 2 bases. The CDR3 sequence is 16 residues long. The germline V gene has CDR1 LNHDA and CDR2 SQIVND (reference sequence). Here the CDR3 DNA reads TGTGCCAGTAGTGGAGAGGCTAGCGGGCCTCAAGAGACCCAGTACTTC. Its translation: CASSGEASGPQETQYF.

The chain joins TRBV6-1 to TRBJ2-5, with 8 bases that match TRBD1. Per the germline V gene, CDR1 is MNHNS and CDR2 is SASEGT. This CDR3 is 14 amino acids long. V lost 5 bases, J lost 4 bases, and 6 bases stayed unmatched. The CDR3: CASSLGTGAETQYF. As DNA, the CDR3 is TGTGCCAGCAGTCTGGGGACAGGAGCAGAGACCCAGTACTTC.

The genes are TRBV20-1 and TRBJ2-4, with D possibly matching TRBD2 (5 bases). Trimming stripped 1 base from V and 0 bases from J, with 13 bases between. The germline gives CDR1 DFQATT, CDR2 SNEGSKA (reference sequence). The CDR3 is 16 amino acids. This CDR3 reads CSARAGMPSAKNIQYF. The CDR3 region has the DNA TGCAGTGCTAGAGCGGGGATGCCTTCAGCCAAAAACATTCAGTACTTC.

The sample holds many counts of this clonotype. The J gene is TRBJ1-1, the V gene TRBV28, with a weak D call TRBD1 (6 bases). The germline V gene encodes CDR1 MDHEN and CDR2 SYDVKM. V lost 6 bases and J lost 8, with 13 bases in between. CDR3 size: 12 residues. The CDR3 spells CASRRTDREAFF. The CDR3 coding sequence is TGTGCCAGCAGGAGGACAGACCGAGAAGCTTTCTTT.

The chain employs TRBV6-2 or TRBV6-3 and TRBJ1-4; D remains ambiguous. Deletions cut 10 bases from V and 6 bases from J, with 9 bases between. The CDR3 covers 11 residues. Per the germline V gene, CDR1 is MNHEY and CDR2 is SVGEGT. DNA of the CDR3: TGTGCCACCGAAGAAGATGAAAAACTGTTTTTT. Amino acid sequence: CATEEDEKLFF.

This clonotype is termed medium-sized. J is TRBJ1-2 and V is TRBV6-1, with 7 positions matching TRBD1. Germline V gives CDR1 MNHNS, CDR2 SASEGT. J was trimmed by 4 bases and V by 5 bases; bases with no gene match: 13. The CDR3 covers 16 residues. The CDR3 here is CASSRDSYPRGYGYTF. The CDR3 nucleotides read TGTGCCAGCAGTCGGGACAGCTACCCCCGGGGCTATGGCTACACCTTC.

A word on this clonotype: The final CDR3 position lacks the conserved phenylalanine or tryptophan, pointing to a likely read error. The chain employs TRBV29-1 and TRBJ2-1; D gene unclear. TRBJ2-5 matches the DNA end more closely, so the J call is doubtful. This CDR3 contains 15 residues. Germline CDR1 reads SQVTM; CDR2 reads ANQGSEA. DNA for the CDR3: TGCAGCGTTACCACCGGCACGGTTCGTGGAGAGACCCAGTACCTC. Protein: CSVTTGTVRGETQYL.

This clonotype was recorded a few times. The J gene is TRBJ2-7, the V gene TRBV6-1; TRBD1 aligns across 7 bases. Germline V gene data show CDR1 as MNHNS and CDR2 as SASEGT. With V trimmed by 2 bases and J by 2 bases, 3 bases remained unmatched. CDR3 length: 14 amino acids. CDR3 sequence reads: CASSEYQGAYEQYF. DNA of the CDR3: TGTGCCAGCAGTGAATATCAGGGGGCCTACGAGCAGTACTTC.

This clonotype was recorded at least ten times. The rearrangement joins TRBV12-3 or TRBV12-4 to TRBJ1-5, with 10 bases that match TRBD1. The CDR3 loop spans 20 amino acids. The trim removed 3 bases at V and 0 bases at J, leaving 14 bases unmatched. The CDR3 loop reads CASSLGPGQGFAYSNQPQHF. CDR3 bases: TGTGCCAGCAGTTTGGGACCGGGACAGGGGTTCGCCTATAGCAATCAGCCCCAGCATTTT.

The table lists this clonotype with a few counts. The J gene is TRBJ2-7, the V gene TRBV7-9; D is unresolved. The germline CDR1 and CDR2 sequences are SEHNR and FQNEAQ (reference sequence). This CDR3 contains 17 residues. Trimming pared 1 base from V and 3 bases from J, leaving 19 bases between. In DNA, the CDR3 is TGTGCCAGCAGCTTAGTGTCGAGCGCGACTGGCTTCTACGAGCAGTACTTC. It is translated as CASSLVSSATGFYEQYF.

This clonotype has ten or more counts. The CDR3: CSVGVPGTLAKNIQYF. CDR3 DNA: TGCAGTGTAGGAGTACCGGGGACGCTAGCCAAAAACATTCAGTACTTC. V is TRBV20-1 and J is TRBJ2-4, with D tentatively TRBD1 or TRBD2 (5 bases each). Germline loops: CDR1 DFQATT, CDR2 SNEGSKA (reference sequence). The CDR3 is made up of 16 amino acids. V was shortened by 7 bases and J by 0 bases, with 19 bases between the two germline ends.

This clonotype was seen ten or more times. The chain uses TRBV15 and TRBJ2-5, with a weak D call TRBD2 (5 bases). The CDR3 has 15 residues. V was trimmed by 0 bases and J by 7 bases, leaving 15 bases between them. Germline CDR1 reads LNHNV; CDR2 reads YYDKDF (reference sequence). The DNA of the CDR3 is TGTGCCACCAGCAGAGAGGGGTGGGAGACGGGGACCCAGTACTTC. It is translated as CATSREGWETGTQYF.

This clonotype was counted many times. The chain couples TRBV6-2 or TRBV6-3 to TRBJ2-7; D is unresolved. Deletions cut 0 bases from V and 0 bases from J, with 18 bases between. CDR1 and CDR2 from the germline V gene are MNHEY and SVGEGT. The CDR3 totals 18 residues. The CDR3 is CASSYSYSRQSISYEQYF. The CDR3 nucleotides read TGTGCCAGCAGTTACTCATATAGTCGGCAGTCAATCTCCTACGAGCAGTACTTC.

The rearrangement links TRBV7-3 to TRBJ2-5; 7 nucleotides match TRBD2. Germline V gene data show CDR1 as SGHTA and CDR2 as FQGTGA. Losses at the gene ends were 2 bases for V and 4 bases for J; bases not matched to a gene: 7. The CDR3 runs 15 residues. For the CDR3, the DNA is TGTGCCAGCAGCTTAGCGGCGGGAGTGACAGAGACCCAGTACTTC. This encodes CASSLAAGVTETQYF.

This clonotype was counted at least ten times. This chain uses TRBV2 with TRBJ1-2; D is possibly TRBD1 (5 bases). Germline assignment: CDR1 SNHLY and CDR2 FYNNEI. The V gene lost 5 bases and the J gene lost 8 bases, with 12 bases spanning the gap. There are 12 residues in the CDR3. CDR3 sequence reads: CASSTRTSGYTF. The CDR3 DNA is TGTGCCAGCAGTACTAGGACATCCGGCTACACCTTC.

This clonotype was counted once. One base away lies a much larger clone, so this may be a sequencing read error. The chain combines TRBV7-9 with TRBJ2-7, with 7 bases aligning to TRBD2. Germline values: CDR1 SEHNR, CDR2 FQNEAQ (reference sequence). The CDR3 has 17 amino acids. CDR3 nucleotide sequence: TGTGTCAGCAGCCCACACGTATTAGTAGCGGGTGACTACGAGCAGTACTTC. Its protein product is CVSSPHVLVAGDYEQYF. Based on the CDR3 plus reference TRBV7-9 and TRBJ2-7, the full variable domain is DTGVSQNPRHKITKRGQNVTFRCDPISEHNRLYWYRQTLGQGPEFLTYFQNEAQLEKSRLLSDRFSAERPKGSFSTLEIQRTEQGDSAMYLCVSSPHVLVAGDYEQYFGPGTRLTVT.

This clonotype showed up many times. The chain has TRBV28 and TRBJ2-2, with D possibly matching TRBD1 (6 bases). Germline V gene sequence: CDR1 MDHEN, CDR2 SYDVKM. This CDR3 contains 14 residues. V lost 8 bases, J lost 3 bases, and 13 bases lay in between. The CDR3 here is CASSWTEDTGELFF. The CDR3 DNA follows: TGTGCCAGCTCTTGGACAGAAGACACCGGGGAGCTGTTTTTT.

This clonotype was observed a handful of times. The genes are TRBV27 and TRBJ2-5; 9 nucleotides agree with TRBD1. This CDR3 comprises 18 residues. The germline V gene encodes CDR1 MNHEY and CDR2 SMNVEV (reference sequence). V trimming: 3 bases; J trimming: 5 bases; junction bases outside the gene matches: 16. In nucleotides, the CDR3 is TGTGCCAGCAGTTTCAAAACCCCATTACAGGGGGCCGGGGAGACCCAGTACTTC. Its translation is CASSFKTPLQGAGETQYF.

The rearrangement joins TRBV6-2 or TRBV6-3 to TRBJ1-5; D remains ambiguous. CDR1 and CDR2 from the germline V gene are MNHEY and SVGEGT. Deletions cut 5 bases from V and 0 bases from J, with 11 bases between. The CDR3 is 15 amino acids. CDR3 region: CASSERGISNQPQHF. CDR3 in DNA: TGTGCCAGCAGTGAAAGAGGAATTAGCAATCAGCCCCAGCATTTT.

As for this clonotype: This may stem from a read error, because a much larger clone lies one nucleotide away. The rearrangement links TRBV7-8 to TRBJ1-2, with a weak D call TRBD1 (5 bases). The CDR3 totals 13 residues. Deletions cut 4 bases from V and 6 bases from J, with 12 bases between. Germline CDR1 reads SGHVS; CDR2 reads FQNEAQ. CDR3 sequence: CASSSGESDGYTF. The CDR3 nucleotides read TGTGCCAGCAGCTCGGGGGAGAGCGATGGCTACACCTTC.

The sample holds many counts of this clonotype. The chain is built from TRBV28 and TRBJ1-1, with D maybe TRBD1 (5 bases). Germline lookup yields CDR1 MDHEN and CDR2 SYDVKM. Trimming stripped 3 bases from V and 6 bases from J, with 14 bases between. The CDR3 extends over 14 amino acids. CDR3 bases: TGTGCCAGCAGTTTCCCGGGACGTTCGCCTGAAGCTTTCTTT. It yields the protein CASSFPGRSPEAFF.

This clonotype was counted at least ten times. J is TRBJ1-2 and V is TRBV28; 10 bases fit TRBD1. CDR1 and CDR2 from the germline V gene are MDHEN and SYDVKM. J gave up 5 bases and V 6 bases, and 9 bases lay outside the gene matches. This CDR3 has 15 amino acids. CDR3 sequence: CASSLLTGGGYGYTF. The DNA for the CDR3 is TGTGCCAGCAGCCTTTTGACAGGGGGCGGATATGGCTACACCTTC.

This clonotype has just a few counts. The V gene is TRBV6-9, the J gene TRBJ2-5, with 11 bases fitting TRBD2. Germline values: CDR1 MNHGY, CDR2 SVAAGI. J gave up 1 base and V 3 bases, and 25 bases lay outside the gene matches. The CDR3 has 23 amino acids. In DNA, the CDR3 is TGTGCCAGCAGTTACTTTAATGAGGTCCCGGGGGGTCTAGCGGGAGGACGCCAAGAGACCCAGTACTTC. This codes for CASSYFNEVPGGLAGGRQETQYF.

The sample holds many counts of this clonotype. The chain uses TRBV28 and TRBJ2-7; D is ambiguous. This CDR3 is 15 amino acids long. V lost 7 bases to trimming and J lost 7 bases, with 23 bases between them. Germline assignment: CDR1 MDHEN and CDR2 SYDVKM. CDR3 protein: CASKQKPGALVEQYF. The CDR3 nucleotides read TGTGCCAGCAAACAAAAACCGGGCGCTTTGGTGGAGCAGTACTTC.

J is TRBJ2-5 and V is TRBV7-9, with a weak D call TRBD1 (6 bases). This CDR3 comprises 14 residues. The germline V gene has CDR1 SEHNR and CDR2 FQNEAQ (reference sequence). V gave up 7 bases and J gave up 2 bases, with 14 bases separating them. CDR3 DNA sequence: TGTGCCAGCACCGAAGGTCAGGGGCAAGAGACCCAGTACTTC. Translation gives CASTEGQGQETQYF.